Detailed here is one TCR beta chain. The source of the sample is a study of blood T cell repertoires in COVID-19. The overall study: PBMCs, B-cell-depleted T cells, or T cells provided the cDNA or gDNA that made up the material.

In the source study's methods: Estimation of nucleated cell counts was performed using reference gene primer amplification. The protocol was immunoSEQ multiplex PCR, while the TCRdb copy is restricted to in-frame clones and leaves out a portion. The DNA gave D and trimming, while V, J and clone size come from that table. The sample includes about 240,000 clones, approximately 83% of them seen just once. No more than 2 weeks before study entry, exposed participants had met a case of COVID-19. The source is a woman in her thirties or forties who had been exposed to COVID-19. The sequenced material came from PBMCs or T cells enriched from blood (not recorded which).

The CDR3 bases are TGTGCCACCAGCAGACAGGGAGAGGACGGCTACACCTTC. As protein: CATSRQGEDGYTF. V is TRBV24-1 and J is TRBJ1-2; 7 nucleotides align to TRBD1. The CDR3 loop spans 13 amino acids. Germline CDR1 KGHDR, CDR2 SFDVKD. The junction had 9 bases not matched to a gene; V was cut back by 7 bases and J by 8 bases.